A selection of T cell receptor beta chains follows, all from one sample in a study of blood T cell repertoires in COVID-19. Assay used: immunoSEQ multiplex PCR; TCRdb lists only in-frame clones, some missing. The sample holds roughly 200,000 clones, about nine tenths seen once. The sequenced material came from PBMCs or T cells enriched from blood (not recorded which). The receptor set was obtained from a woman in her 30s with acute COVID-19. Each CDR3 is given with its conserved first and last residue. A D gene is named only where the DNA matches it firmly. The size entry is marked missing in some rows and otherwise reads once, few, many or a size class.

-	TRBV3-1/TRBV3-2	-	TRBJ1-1	TGTGCCAGCAGCCAGATACAGGACACTGAAGCTTTCTTT	CASSQIQDTEAFF
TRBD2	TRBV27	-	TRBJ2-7	TGTGCCAGCATCGGGGGGGACCCCTACGAGCAGTACTTC	CASIGGDPYEQYF
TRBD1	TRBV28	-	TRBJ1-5	TGTGCCAGCAGGACCCGGACAGGAGGTTATAGCAATCAGCCCCAGCATTTT	CASRTRTGGYSNQPQHF
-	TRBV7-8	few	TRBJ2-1	TGTGCCAGCAGCTTGGCAGACAATGAGCAGTTCTTC	CASSLADNEQFF
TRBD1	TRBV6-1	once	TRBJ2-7	TGTGCCAGCAGTGAAGCTCGGGGACAGGGGGCATCCGAGCAGTACTTC	CASSEARGQGASEQYF
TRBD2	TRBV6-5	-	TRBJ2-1	TGTGCCATTTCAGCGGGGGGCCTCAATGAGCAGTTCTTC	CAISAGGLNEQFF
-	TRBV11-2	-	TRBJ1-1	TGTGCCAGCAGCTTAATAGTTGTCGGACGAGGGTTGGGAACTGAAGCTTTCTTT	CASSLIVVGRGLGTEAFF
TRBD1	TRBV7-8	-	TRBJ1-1	TGTGCCAGCAGCTTAGCTGGGCCAGGGGGGTGGACTGAAGCTTTCTTT	CASSLAGPGGWTEAFF
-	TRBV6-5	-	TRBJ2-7	TGTGCCAGCAGTAGCCGGGACGGGAGCTACGAGCAGTACTTC	CASSSRDGSYEQYF
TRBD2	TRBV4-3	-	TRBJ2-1	TGCGCCAGCAGCCAGTATGCTAGCGGGGCGTATGAGCAGTTCTTC	CASSQYASGAYEQFF
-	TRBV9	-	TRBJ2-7	TGTGCCAGCAGCGTAGGGGCCTCGACCTACGAGCAGTACTTC	CASSVGASTYEQYF
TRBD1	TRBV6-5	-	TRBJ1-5	TGTGCCAGCAGTTACTCGACAGGGGAGGACCCCCAGCATTTT	CASSYSTGEDPQHF
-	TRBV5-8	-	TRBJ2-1	TGTGCCAGCAGCTTCTTCACAGGACAAACCTACAATGAGCAGTTCTTC	CASSFFTGQTYNEQFF
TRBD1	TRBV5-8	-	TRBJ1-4	TGTGCCAGCAGCTTGTGGACAGGGGGCGCTTCCGGGGAAAAACTGTTTTTT	CASSLWTGGASGEKLFF
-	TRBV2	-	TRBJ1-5	TGTGCCAGCAGTCAGCGACAGGCTGATCATCCCCAGCATTTT	CASSQRQADHPQHF
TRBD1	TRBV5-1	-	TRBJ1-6	TGCGCCAGCAGCTTTGGACAGGGCGGGAATTCACCCCTCCACTTT	CASSFGQGGNSPLHF
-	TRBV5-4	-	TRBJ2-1	TGTGCCAGCGTCGACTACAGCAATGAGCAGTTCTTC	CASVDYSNEQFF
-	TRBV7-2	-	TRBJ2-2	TGTGCCAGCAGTCGCGCCGGAGGGAAGGGCACCGGGGAGCTGTTTTTT	CASSRAGGKGTGELFF
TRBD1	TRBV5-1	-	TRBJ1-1	TGCGCCAGCAGCTCCCTGGGACAGGCGAACACTGAAGCTTTCTTT	CASSSLGQANTEAFF
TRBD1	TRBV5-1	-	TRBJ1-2	TGCGCCAGCAGCTTGGGGCAGGGGGTACATGGCTACACCTTC	CASSLGQGVHGYTF
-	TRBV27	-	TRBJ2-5	TGTGCCAGCAGTTTATGGGGCGGGGTCCAAGAGACCCAGTACTTC	CASSLWGGVQETQYF